The 17 T cell receptor beta chains presented below share a single source sample, sequenced in a study of cytomegalovirus exposure and HLA in healthy donors. PCR amplification relied on 60 Vbeta primers (plus 13 Jbeta primers). The method was immunoSEQ multiplex PCR; TCRdb's version includes in-frame clones alone and lacks a portion of them. Altogether 160,000 or so clones are present, 60% to 80% being singletons, with the ten largest covering roughly 1.4%. Sequencing was done on a sample of PBMCs. The receptors come from a man in his sixties in good health and CMV-seronegative.

This rearrangement joins TRBV5-1 to TRBJ1-1, with D perhaps matching TRBD1 (6 bases). V was trimmed by 4 bases and J by 5 bases, leaving 18 bases between them. The CDR3 consists of 15 residues. CDR1 and CDR2 from the germline V gene are SGHRS and YFSETQ. CDR3 loop: CASSVGAGARTEAFF. Here the CDR3 DNA reads TGCGCCAGCAGCGTTGGAGCAGGGGCCCGGACTGAAGCTTTCTTT.

V and J are TRBV7-3 and TRBJ2-7, with 7 bases that match TRBD2. The CDR3 is 17 residues long. V shed 2 bases and J 4 bases; nucleotides not matched to a gene: 14. The germline V gene encodes CDR1 SGHTA and CDR2 FQGTGA. CDR3 bases: TGTGCCAGCAGCTTAGCCCCTCCTAGCGGTATACAGTACGAGCAGTACTTC. It translates to CASSLAPPSGIQYEQYF.

This chain joins TRBV5-4 and TRBJ2-7; 10 positions agree with TRBD2. J was trimmed by 2 bases and V by 4 bases; bases with no gene match: 6. This CDR3 spans 15 amino acids. Germline CDR1 is SGHNT and CDR2 is YYREEE (reference sequence). CDR3 nucleotides: TGTGCCAGCAGCCAAGGACTAGCGGAGGCCTACGAGCAGTACTTC. This gives the protein CASSQGLAEAYEQYF.

This clone has more than one count but fewer than ten. The V and J genes are TRBV11-3 and TRBJ2-3; D is ambiguous. Trimming removed 3 bases from V and 5 bases from J, with 9 bases in between. CDR3 size: 13 residues. The germline V gene encodes CDR1 SGHNT and CDR2 YENEEA. The CDR3 region is CASSFITGDTQYF. CDR3 coding DNA: TGTGCCAGCAGCTTTATAACCGGAGATACGCAGTATTTT.

CDR3: CASSFGLAARDTQYF. CDR3 DNA: TGCGCCAGCAGCTTCGGGCTAGCGGCTCGGGATACGCAGTATTTT. J is TRBJ2-3 and V is TRBV5-1; 7 bases fit TRBD2. CDR1 is SGHRS and CDR2 is YFSETQ in the germline V gene. The V gene end was trimmed by 2 bases and the J gene end by 6 bases; junction bases not matched to a gene: 9. There are 15 residues in the CDR3.

This clone was seen more than once but under ten times. CDR3 in DNA: TGTGCCAGCAGTTTAAGACACGCTAGCAATCAGCCCCAGCATTTT. This sequence encodes CASSLRHASNQPQHF. The genes are TRBV27 and TRBJ1-5; D is uncertain. V was clipped by 2 bases and J by 0 bases, with 8 bases between them. Germline V gene sequence: CDR1 MNHEY, CDR2 SMNVEV (reference sequence). There are 15 residues in the CDR3.

The chain recombines TRBV7-2 with TRBJ2-3, with D possibly matching TRBD1 (6 bases). The CDR3 loop spans 17 amino acids. Deletions cut 3 bases from V and 2 bases from J, with 18 bases between. CDR1 is SGHTA, CDR2 FQGNSA, per germline. As DNA, the CDR3 is TGTGCCAGCAGCTTCGACCCCGGGACACCCGACACAGATACGCAGTATTTT. It encodes CASSFDPGTPDTDTQYF. Full variable domain (remainder filled in from reference TRBV7-2 and TRBJ2-3): GAGVSQSPSNKVTEKGKDVELRCDPISGHTALYWYRQSLGQGLEFLIYFQGNSAPDKSGLPSDRFSAERTGGSVSTLTIQRTQQEDSAVYLCASSFDPGTPDTDTQYFGPGTRLTVL.

This clone turned up a few times. The rearrangement uses TRBV5-1 and TRBJ2-1; 13 bases map to TRBD2. This CDR3 contains 15 residues. After removal of 2 bases from V and 10 bases from J, the junction contained 6 bases not matched to a gene. Looked up from germline, CDR1 is SGHRS and CDR2 is YFSETQ. For the CDR3, the DNA is TGCGCCAGCAGCTTTACTAGCGGGAGGGCCCCCGAGCAGTTCTTC. Protein: CASSFTSGRAPEQFF.

This chain uses TRBV6-1 with TRBJ2-2; TRBD1 might be the D (5 bases). This CDR3 has 13 amino acids. V was trimmed by 8 bases and J by 7 bases, leaving 14 bases between them. Looked up from germline, CDR1 is MNHNS and CDR2 is SASEGT. The CDR3 nucleotides read TGTGCCAGCGTAGACAGTGGTTACGGGGAGCTGTTTTTT. Protein product: CASVDSGYGELFF.

This clone occurred a few times. The chain couples TRBV7-2 to TRBJ2-7, with D possibly being TRBD2 (7 bases). CDR1 and CDR2 from the germline V gene are SGHTA and FQGNSA. This CDR3 is built from 15 residues. The V and J ends lost 0 bases and 5 bases respectively, with 14 bases between them. CDR3 sequence: CASSLAGGGSHEQYF. CDR3 DNA: TGTGCCAGCAGCTTAGCAGGGGGGGGGAGCCACGAGCAGTACTTC.

J is TRBJ2-1 and V is TRBV28, with a weak D call TRBD2 (6 bases). The CDR3 runs to 13 residues. Trimming stripped 4 bases from V and 10 bases from J, with 14 bases between. Germline loops: CDR1 MDHEN, CDR2 SYDVKM. CDR3 sequence (DNA): TGTGCCAGCAGTTCCCTCGGGGGACGCGAGCAGTTCTTC. It specifies CASSSLGGREQFF.

The V gene is TRBV28, the J gene TRBJ1-5; 7 bases are a match to TRBD1. From germline, CDR1 is MDHEN and CDR2 SYDVKM. The V gene end was trimmed by 5 bases and the J gene end by 3 bases; junction bases not matched to a gene: 10. There are 16 residues in the CDR3. The CDR3 spells CASSRTLGQNNQPQHF. In DNA form, the CDR3 reads TGTGCCAGCAGTCGAACCTTGGGACAGAACAATCAGCCCCAGCATTTT.

V gene TRBV30 combines with J gene TRBJ1-5; D unclear. Deletions cut 0 bases from V and 5 bases from J, with 11 bases between. The CDR3 totals 14 residues. Germline-derived CDR1 and CDR2 are GTSNPN and SVGIG (reference sequence). The CDR3 spells CAWSVLSADQPQHF. Here the CDR3 DNA reads TGTGCCTGGAGTGTACTCTCGGCGGATCAGCCCCAGCATTTT.

This chain joins TRBV7-2 and TRBJ1-2; D gene uncertain. The CDR3 has 15 residues. Trimming left V 1 base short and J 2 bases short, with 11 bases between. Germline CDR1 reads SGHTA; CDR2 reads FQGNSA. The DNA of the CDR3 is TGTGCCAGCAGCTTAGTTCGGGGTTCAAACTATGGCTACACCTTC. This gives the protein CASSLVRGSNYGYTF.

V usage is TRBV5-4 and J usage is TRBJ1-1, with D tentatively TRBD1 (5 bases). Trimming stripped 4 bases from V and 0 bases from J, with 10 bases between. Per germline, CDR1 SGHNT and CDR2 YYREEE (reference sequence). The CDR3 extends over 14 amino acids. The CDR3 DNA reads TGTGCCAGCAGCACGGACATCATGAACACTGAAGCTTTCTTT. Translated: CASSTDIMNTEAFF.

This clone was counted between two and nine times. The CDR3 protein is CASSLVAGGPNEQFF. Here the CDR3 DNA reads TGTGCCAGCAGCTTAGTAGCGGGGGGGCCCAATGAGCAGTTCTTC. The J gene is TRBJ2-1, the V gene TRBV7-6; 11 positions match TRBD2. Unmatched junction bases numbered 2, after V lost 1 base and J lost 6 bases. The CDR3 is 15 amino acids. Germline CDR1 and CDR2: SGHVS and FNYEAQ.

This clone was recorded a few times. V is TRBV6-6 and J is TRBJ1-5, with a tentative D call TRBD1 (6 bases). CDR1 and CDR2 from the germline V gene are MNHNY and SVGAGI (reference sequence). The CDR3 is 12 amino acids. V was cut by 8 bases and J by 5 bases, with 10 bases left in between. The CDR3 region has the DNA TGTGCCAGCGGGGGCTGGGATCAGCCCCAGCATTTT. Translated, it gives CASGGWDQPQHF.